This TCR beta chain was sequenced for a study of T cell responses to AZD1222 COVID-19 vaccine. A word on this clone: What it binds is not known.

Trimming removed 3 bases from V and 0 bases from J, with 11 bases in between. CDR1 is KGHSH, CDR2 LQKENI, per germline. This CDR3 is 16 amino acids long. Study-wide findings and caveats: At study baseline, merely a handful of AZD1222 recipients were seropositive. Repertoires were sampled only after the peak T cell response.

Sequencing used immunoSEQ multiplex PCR; TCRdb keeps in-frame clones, though not all of them. Here the sample spans about 76,000 clones, approximately 80% being singletons. J is TRBJ1-4 and V is TRBV18, with a possible D match to TRBD1 (5 bases). The material was peripheral blood, obtained 28 days after the second dose of the MenACWY control vaccine. This TCR came from an adult who received the MenACWY meningococcal vaccine as a control. CDR3 nucleotide sequence: TGTGCCAGCTCACCCCAGGACATATCAACTAATGAAAAACTGTTTTTT. Translation: CASSPQDISTNEKLFF.